The source of this TCR beta chain is a study of regulatory T cells in long-lasting Graves disease. Overall study results and limits: It is possible that accuracy was reduced by the small size of the sample. New patients shared fewer than 1,000 public clonotypes, and persistent patients shared more, with about 2,700.

The CDR3 runs 13 residues. Germline V gene lookup returns CDR1 GTSNPN and CDR2 SVGIG (reference sequence). Time point of the sample: newly diagnosed GD, antithyroid drugs for less than 3 months. With RNA extracted from PBMCs as input, the TCR library was made. With iRepertoire HTBI primers and Arm-PCR of CDR3 regions, TCR beta libraries were built. TCRdb recomputed calls from the multiplex PCR reads with MiXCR, one row per CDR3 protein. The sample contains about 320,000 distinct CDR3 sequences, 18% of which appear only once. With respect to this clonotype: Its cognate antigen is unknown. Relative to the germline gene, one junction end is altered; a read error may explain this.

This receptor was obtained from a female donor with Graves disease. The sample here was peripheral blood mononuclear cells (PBMCs), taken at new diagnosis, from a patient treated with antithyroid drugs. The chain carries TRBV30 and TRBJ1-4; D gene uncertain. The CDR3 DNA follows: TGTGCCTGGAGTCATGGAGGCCGCGAAAATCTGTGTTTT. Its protein is CAWSHGGRENLCF.